One and the same sample provided the 8 T cell receptor beta chains below, sequenced in a study of blood T cells in healthy people across ages. The second PCR ran about 7 to 12 cycles with a sample-barcoded 5' primer and J-beta primers. TCRdb independently ran MiXCR on the 5' RACE reads; one entry per CDR3 protein. The sample lists 910,000 or so distinct CDR3 sequences; around 54% were seen once. The sequenced sample was blood. The origin of the receptors is an older woman in good health.

As concerns this clonotype: One end of the junction does not line up with germline, which may come from a read error. The chain links TRBV6-5 to TRBJ2-3, with a possible D match to TRBD2 (5 bases). Germline CDR1 is MNHEY and CDR2 is SVGAGI. The CDR3 runs 14 residues. The CDR3 DNA reads as TGTGCCAGCAGTTATGGGAGAGGCACAGATACGCTGTATTTT. It encodes CASSYGRGTDTLYF.

The chain uses TRBV20-1 and TRBJ2-5; D is possibly TRBD2 (6 bases). V was clipped by 0 bases and J by 2 bases, with 10 bases between them. Per germline, CDR1 DFQATT and CDR2 SNEGSKA (reference sequence). This CDR3 is built from 14 residues. The CDR3 DNA reads TGCAGTGCTAGAGACAGGGAGGATCAAGAGACCCAGTACTTC. Translation gives CSARDREDQETQYF.

This clonotype was seen only a few times. This chain's CDR3 is CASSLGLAITAARTDTQYF. The CDR3 region has the DNA TGCGCCAGCAGTTTGGGACTAGCGATTACCGCGGCGAGAACAGATACGCAGTATTTT. The J gene is TRBJ2-3, the V gene TRBV10-1, with 10 bases matching TRBD2. CDR3 length: 19 amino acids. From germline, CDR1 is WNHNN and CDR2 SYGVQD (reference sequence). V lost 5 bases, J lost 3 bases, and 17 bases stayed unmatched.

This chain links TRBV5-1 with TRBJ2-4, with 10 bases aligning to TRBD2. The J call may not be correct, given that the DNA end is closer to TRBJ2-7. Germline V lookup: CDR1 SGHRS, CDR2 YFSETQ. This CDR3 is built from 16 residues. CDR3 amino acids: CASSSASGRPTYEQYF. In DNA form, the CDR3 reads TGCGCCAGCAGTTCGGCTAGCGGGAGACCTACCTACGAGCAGTACTTC.

The chain has TRBV7-2 and TRBJ2-4; 10 positions agree with TRBD2. CDR1 and CDR2 (germline): SGHTA, FQGNSA. CDR3 size: 17 residues. With 1 base clipped from V and 1 base from J, the junction kept 4 bases outside the gene matches. The CDR3 loop is CASSLGASGSAKNIQYF. CDR3 in DNA: TGTGCCAGCAGCTTAGGTGCTAGCGGGAGTGCCAAAAACATTCAGTACTTC.

In its sample, this clonotype was seen a few times. This sequence joins TRBV12-3 or TRBV12-4 and TRBJ2-1; 13 bases align to TRBD2. The CDR3 has 16 residues. V lost 10 bases and J lost 7; bases outside the gene matches: 13. CDR3 sequence (DNA): TGTGCCACCATGGACGGACTAGCGGGAGTTTGGAATGAGCAGTTCTTC. It is translated as CATMDGLAGVWNEQFF.

The chain employs TRBV9 and TRBJ2-7; 10 bases line up with TRBD2. Germline V gives CDR1 SGDLS, CDR2 YYNGEE. This CDR3 region has 15 residues. Losses at the gene ends were 0 bases for V and 2 bases for J; bases not matched to a gene: 2. The CDR3 DNA reads TGTGCCAGCAGCGTAGGGACTAGCGGTCCCTACGAGCAGTACTTC. It codes for CASSVGTSGPYEQYF.

The CDR3, as DNA: TGTGCCATCGATAAGGACAGACTTGGGACTGAAGCTTTCTTT. This translates into CAIDKDRLGTEAFF. The rearrangement joins TRBV10-3 to TRBJ1-1, with a possible D match to TRBD1 (6 bases). The germline V and J ends were trimmed by 8 bases and 5 bases, with 18 bases remaining between them. Germline V gene sequence: CDR1 ENHRY, CDR2 SYGVKD. This CDR3 has 14 residues.